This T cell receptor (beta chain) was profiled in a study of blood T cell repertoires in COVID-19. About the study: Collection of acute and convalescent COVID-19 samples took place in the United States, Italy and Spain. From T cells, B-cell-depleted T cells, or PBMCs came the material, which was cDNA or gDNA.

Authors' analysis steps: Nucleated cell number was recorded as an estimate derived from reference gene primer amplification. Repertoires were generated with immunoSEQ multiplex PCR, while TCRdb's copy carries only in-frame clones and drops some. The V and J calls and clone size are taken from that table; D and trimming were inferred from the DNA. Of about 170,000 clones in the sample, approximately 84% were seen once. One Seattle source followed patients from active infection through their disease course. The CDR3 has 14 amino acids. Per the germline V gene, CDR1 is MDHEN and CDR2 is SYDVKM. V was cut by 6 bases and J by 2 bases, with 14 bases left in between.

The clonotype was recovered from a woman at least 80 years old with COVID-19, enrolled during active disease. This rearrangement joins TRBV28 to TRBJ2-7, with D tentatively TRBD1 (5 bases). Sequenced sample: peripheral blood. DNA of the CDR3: TGTGCCAGCAGGGACAACCAGTTACCCTACGAGCAGTACTTC. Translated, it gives CASRDNQLPYEQYF.